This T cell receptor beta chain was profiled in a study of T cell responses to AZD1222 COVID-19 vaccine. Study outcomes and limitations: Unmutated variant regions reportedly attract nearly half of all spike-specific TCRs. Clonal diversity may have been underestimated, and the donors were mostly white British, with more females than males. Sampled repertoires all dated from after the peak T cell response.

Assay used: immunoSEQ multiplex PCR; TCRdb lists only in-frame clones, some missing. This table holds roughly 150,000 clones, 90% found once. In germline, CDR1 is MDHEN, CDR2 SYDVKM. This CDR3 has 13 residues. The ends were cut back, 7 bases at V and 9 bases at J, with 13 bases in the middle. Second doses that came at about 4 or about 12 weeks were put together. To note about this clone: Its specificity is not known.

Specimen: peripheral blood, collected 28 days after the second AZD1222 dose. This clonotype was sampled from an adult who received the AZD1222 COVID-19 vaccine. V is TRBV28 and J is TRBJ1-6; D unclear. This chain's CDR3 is CASTTWVRSPLHF. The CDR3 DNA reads TGTGCCAGCACCACATGGGTGCGTTCACCCCTCCACTTT.